This entry lists 25 T cell receptor beta chains sequenced from one sample in a study of blood T cell repertoires in COVID-19. Measured with immunoSEQ multiplex PCR; TCRdb has only the in-frame clones, and not every one. The sample carries fewer than 200,000 clones, 82% recorded once. The sequencing input was peripheral blood. Every receptor here comes from a woman in her 70s with acute or convalescent COVID-19.

The chain joins TRBV7-2 to TRBJ2-1, with 11 bases identical to TRBD2. The V segment lost 5 bases and the J segment 0 bases; nucleotides outside the gene matches: 6. The CDR3 spans 17 residues. Looked up from germline, CDR1 is SGHTA and CDR2 is FQGNSA. In nucleotides, the CDR3 is TGTGCCAGCAGCCGCTCTAGCGGGGGGAGCTCCTACAATGAGCAGTTCTTC. This sequence encodes CASSRSSGGSSYNEQFF.

This chain connects TRBV5-6 to TRBJ2-7; possibly TRBD2 for D (5 bases). V was trimmed by 0 bases and J by 5 bases, leaving 12 bases between them. Germline assignment: CDR1 SGHDT and CDR2 YYEEEE. This CDR3 has 14 residues. The CDR3 nucleotides read TGTGCCAGCAGCTTGGACTGGGAGCTCCACGAGCAGTACTTC. Amino acid sequence: CASSLDWELHEQYF. The full variable domain, its missing parts supplied by reference TRBV5-6 and TRBJ2-7, is DAGVTQSPTHLIKTRGQQVTLRCSPKSGHDTVSWYQQALGQGPQFIFQYYEEEERQRGNFPDRFSGHQFPNYSSELNVNALLLGDSALYLCASSLDWELHEQYFGPGTRLTVT.

The gene calls are TRBV10-3 and TRBJ1-2, with TRBD1 as a possible D gene (6 bases). The CDR3 is 13 residues long. Germline CDR1 ENHRY, CDR2 SYGVKD. Trimming pared 2 bases from V and 6 bases from J, leaving 10 bases between. CDR3 region: CAISEMTGDGYTF. The CDR3 region has the DNA TGTGCCATCAGTGAGATGACAGGAGATGGCTACACCTTC.

This clone showed up just a few times. The chain joins TRBV27 to TRBJ2-1; 10 nucleotides align to TRBD1. With 6 bases clipped from V and 3 bases from J, the junction kept 2 bases outside the gene matches. The germline V gene has CDR1 MNHEY and CDR2 SMNVEV (reference sequence). This CDR3 has 14 amino acids. CDR3: CASSWTGGYNEQFF. The CDR3 bases are TGTGCCAGCAGCTGGACAGGGGGCTACAATGAGCAGTTCTTC.

This clone was seen repeatedly, ten times or more. The chain is built from TRBV2 and TRBJ2-7; D is ambiguous. Germline CDR1 reads SNHLY; CDR2 reads FYNNEI. The CDR3 has 14 residues. V was trimmed by 7 bases and J by 5 bases, leaving 18 bases between them. CDR3 loop: CASNALGILDEQYF. Here the CDR3 DNA reads TGTGCCAGCAACGCTCTAGGCATACTCGACGAGCAGTACTTC.

The J gene is TRBJ1-3, the V gene TRBV30; 10 nucleotides line up with TRBD1. The CDR3 length is 15 residues. The V gene's germline CDR1 is GTSNPN and CDR2 SVGIG (reference sequence). Trimming removed 3 bases from V and 3 bases from J; junction bases left unmatched: 5. For the CDR3, the DNA is TGTGCCTGGAGCCAGACAGGGGGCAGTGGAAACACCATATATTTT. This sequence encodes CAWSQTGGSGNTIYF.

V usage is TRBV19 and J usage is TRBJ1-2; the match to TRBD1 covers 7 bases. The CDR3 runs to 14 residues. Germline V lookup: CDR1 LNHDA, CDR2 SQIVND (reference sequence). The V and J ends lost 4 bases and 6 bases, in that order; junction bases with no gene match: 8. CDR3: CASSTEQGFHGYTF. CDR3 nucleotide sequence: TGTGCCAGTAGTACCGAACAGGGGTTCCATGGCTACACCTTC.

This chain joins TRBV6-2 or TRBV6-3 and TRBJ1-2; 9 bases are shared with TRBD1. CDR3 length: 12 residues. From germline, CDR1 is MNHEY and CDR2 SVGEGT. V dropped 4 bases and J dropped 8; count of bases not matched to a gene: 2. DNA for the CDR3: TGTGCCAGCAGTTGGACAGGGGAAGGCTACACCTTC. It translates to CASSWTGEGYTF.

This chain links TRBV29-1 with TRBJ2-1; no clear D gene. The CDR3 loop spans 11 amino acids. V dropped 3 bases and J dropped 3 bases, with 3 bases sitting between them. Germline CDR1 SQVTM, CDR2 ANQGSEA. The CDR3 bases are TGCAGCGTTGACTACTACAATGAGCAGTTCTTC. Protein: CSVDYYNEQFF.

The V call is TRBV11-3, the J call TRBJ2-2; no reliable D call. Germline CDR1 SGHNT, CDR2 YENEEA. V was trimmed by 1 base and J by 7 bases, leaving 10 bases between them. CDR3 length equals 14 residues. CDR3 protein: CASSLGAFSGELFF. CDR3 bases: TGTGCCAGCAGCTTAGGTGCTTTCAGCGGGGAGCTGTTTTTT.

The chain links TRBV28 to TRBJ2-7; D might be TRBD1 (6 bases). Trimming shortened V by 2 bases and J by 1 base, and 18 bases separated the two germline ends. CDR1 and CDR2 (germline): MDHEN, SYDVKM. The CDR3 runs 17 residues. The CDR3, as DNA: TGTGCCAGCAGTTTAAGGCCGGCAGGGGTATGGTCCTACGAGCAGTACTTC. This gives the protein CASSLRPAGVWSYEQYF.

In nucleotides, the CDR3 is TGCAGCGTTCCCACCGGGCTAGCGGGAGGATTTAATGAGCAGTTCTTC. Its protein product is CSVPTGLAGGFNEQFF. The chain recombines TRBV29-1 with TRBJ2-1; 11 bases map to TRBD2. The V segment lost 5 bases and the J segment 7 bases; nucleotides outside the gene matches: 13. The length of the CDR3 is 16 residues. Germline values: CDR1 SQVTM, CDR2 ANQGSEA.

This clone was picked up a small number of times. The CDR3 region has the DNA TGTGCCAGCAGCGTACACTCCACCCCTTTAGATACGCAGTATTTT. It codes for CASSVHSTPLDTQYF. The chain carries TRBV9 and TRBJ2-3; D not resolved. V dropped 1 base and J dropped 5 bases, with 14 bases sitting between them. The V gene's germline CDR1 is SGDLS and CDR2 YYNGEE. The CDR3 runs to 15 residues.

V usage is TRBV6-2 or TRBV6-3 and J usage is TRBJ1-1; D is ambiguous. The CDR3 extends over 12 amino acids. Per the germline V gene, CDR1 is MNHEY and CDR2 is SVGEGT. V shed 5 bases and J shed 7 bases, with 11 bases lying between them. The CDR3 bases are TGTGCCAGCAGTACCGCAGGAGGTGAAGCTTTCTTT. The encoded protein is CASSTAGGEAFF.

V is TRBV30 and J is TRBJ1-2; tentative D call: TRBD1 (5 bases). The CDR3 sequence is 12 residues long. V lost 5 bases and J lost 7, with 14 bases in between. Germline loops: CDR1 GTSNPN, CDR2 SVGIG (reference sequence). CDR3 DNA: TGTGCCTGGGGGGCCTGGCGGTTTGGCTACACCTTC. Translation gives CAWGAWRFGYTF. Looking up the rest from reference TRBV30 and TRBJ1-2 gives the full variable domain: SQTIHQWPATLVQPVGSPLSLECTVEGTSNPNLYWYRQAAGRGLQLLFYSVGIGQISSEVPQNLSASRPQDRQFILSSKKLLLSDSGFYLCAWGAWRFGYTFGSGTRLTVV.

The chain recombines TRBV29-1 with TRBJ1-2; D call uncertain. Trimming removed 1 base from V and 0 bases from J, with 9 bases in between. CDR3 length equals 14 residues. Germline assignment: CDR1 SQVTM and CDR2 ANQGSEA. CDR3 sequence: CSVEGARSNYGYTF. CDR3 coding DNA: TGCAGCGTTGAAGGGGCAAGGTCTAACTATGGCTACACCTTC.

This CDR3 is CASSNPTGIDGYTF. For the CDR3, the DNA is TGTGCCAGTAGTAACCCGACAGGGATTGATGGCTACACCTTC. The chain couples TRBV19 to TRBJ1-2; 7 bases are shared with TRBD1. The germline gives CDR1 LNHDA, CDR2 SQIVND (reference sequence). The CDR3 runs to 14 residues. J gave up 6 bases and V 4 bases, and 8 bases lay outside the gene matches.

The CDR3 protein is CASSLRGGNQPQHF. The DNA for the CDR3 is TGTGCCAGCAGCCTGCGGGGGGGAAATCAGCCCCAGCATTTT. V and J are TRBV13 and TRBJ1-5; the D gene is possibly TRBD1 (5 bases). The germline gives CDR1 PRHDT, CDR2 FYEKMQ (reference sequence). The CDR3 has 14 residues. Trimming left V 5 bases short and J 4 bases short, with 12 bases between.

This clone was observed a handful of times. The J gene is TRBJ2-1, the V gene TRBV9; TRBD1 aligns across 7 bases. This CDR3 has 16 amino acids. After removal of 4 bases from V and 1 base from J, the junction contained 8 bases not matched to a gene. In germline, CDR1 is SGDLS, CDR2 YYNGEE. CDR3 sequence (DNA): TGTGCCAGCAGCTTCTCAGGGGACAGTTCCTACAATGAGCAGTTCTTC. Translating gives CASSFSGDSSYNEQFF. The full variable domain, completed using reference TRBV9 and TRBJ2-1, is DSGVTQTPKHLITATGQRVTLRCSPRSGDLSVYWYQQSLDQGLQFLIQYYNGEERAKGNILERFSAQQFPDLHSELNLSSLELGDSALYFCASSFSGDSSYNEQFFGPGTRLTVL.

The rearrangement uses TRBV7-9 and TRBJ1-2, with 9 bases aligning to TRBD1. Germline V gives CDR1 SEHNR, CDR2 FQNEAQ (reference sequence). The CDR3 has 14 amino acids. Trimming removed 5 bases from V and 8 bases from J; junction bases left unmatched: 9. The CDR3 loop reads CASSEEGQGWGYTF. The CDR3 DNA reads as TGTGCCAGCAGCGAGGAGGGACAGGGATGGGGCTACACCTTC.

The V and J genes are TRBV28 and TRBJ2-5; no reliable D call. Trimming took 1 base from V and 5 from J, leaving 5 bases between them. The CDR3 is 12 residues long. Germline V gene data show CDR1 as MDHEN and CDR2 as SYDVKM. CDR3 nucleotides: TGTGCCAGCAGTTTATTTCGGGAGACCCAGTACTTC. This codes for CASSLFRETQYF.

The rearrangement links TRBV28 to TRBJ2-5; TRBD1 agrees at 8 bases. CDR3 size: 16 residues. J lost 5 bases, V lost 8 bases, and 16 bases had no gene match. Germline CDR1 MDHEN, CDR2 SYDVKM. The CDR3: CASRNGMQGARETQYF. CDR3 bases: TGTGCCAGCCGAAACGGCATGCAGGGGGCGCGGGAGACCCAGTACTTC.

This clone was seen only once. The chain joins TRBV24-1 to TRBJ2-7; TRBD1 aligns across 10 bases. CDR1 is KGHDR, CDR2 SFDVKD, per germline. The CDR3 spans 15 residues. The junction had 10 bases not matched to a gene; V was cut back by 8 bases and J by 4 bases. CDR3 loop: CATNSPGTGVYEQYF. The CDR3 DNA sequence: TGTGCCACCAATTCTCCCGGGACAGGGGTTTACGAGCAGTACTTC.

V gene TRBV6-6 combines with J gene TRBJ1-5, with D unclear. The CDR3 has 16 amino acids. Germline V lookup: CDR1 MNHNY, CDR2 SVGAGI (reference sequence). V lost 2 bases to trimming and J lost 0 bases, with 11 bases between them. CDR3 amino acids: CASSYPPGHSNQPQHF. Written as DNA, the CDR3 is TGTGCCAGCAGTTACCCCCCAGGTCATAGCAATCAGCCCCAGCATTTT.

Only a few counts were recorded for this clone. This chain connects TRBV30 to TRBJ1-1, with D tentatively TRBD1 (5 bases). This CDR3 has 13 amino acids. Per germline, CDR1 GTSNPN and CDR2 SVGIG (reference sequence). Trimming pared 1 base from V and 0 bases from J, leaving 6 bases between. The CDR3 sequence: CAWSGQMNTEAFF. DNA for the CDR3: TGTGCCTGGAGTGGACAGATGAACACTGAAGCTTTCTTT.